This T cell receptor (beta chain) was observed in a study of shared clonotypes between healthy human individuals. About the research overall: CD4 naive and CD4 memory each took three plates per donor, while CD8 naive took two and CD8 memory one.

The CDR3 sequence is 15 residues long. V shed 1 base and J shed 5 bases, with 15 bases lying between them. CDR1 and CDR2 (germline): SGHVS, FQNEAQ. The table came from immunoSEQ multiplex PCR; TCRdb's copy has only in-frame clones and leaves some out. The sample consists of around 2,000,000 clones, about 95% of them appearing once. Cells designated naive CD8 were CD45RO-negative and were positively selected for CCR7, with terminally differentiated effector memory CD45RA+ cells excluded. Regarding this clone: The antigen is undetermined.

Study-level results: Naive subsets generally exceeded memory subsets in estimated richness. Among donors, clonotype sharing was expected to be affected by sequencing depth.

The rearrangement links TRBV7-8 to TRBJ2-7, with D tentatively TRBD2 (6 bases). Sequencing was carried out using naive CD8+ T cells sorted from blood. The clonotype originates from a man between 18 and 35 years old in good health. The CDR3 DNA reads TGTGCCAGCAGCTTAGGGGTTCTAGCGTCCCACGAGCAGTACTTC. This translates into CASSLGVLASHEQYF. Full variable domain (missing parts from reference TRBV7-8 and TRBJ2-7): GAGVSQSPRYKVAKRGQDVALRCDPISGHVSLFWYQQALGQGPEFLTYFQNEAQLDKSGLPSDRFFAERPEGSVSTLKIQRTQQEDSAVYLCASSLGVLASHEQYFGPGTRLTVT.